What follows are 30 T cell receptor beta chains derived from one specimen sequenced in a study of T cell changes during pregnancy in multiple sclerosis (dated by TCRdb to about 2019). Library prep was done by the immunoSEQ multiplex PCR assay. Entries here come from immuneACCESS through TCRdb and include only in-frame sequences with V and J called. Some clones fail to appear in such tables; in the studies checked, an unresolved V gene covers under half of the shortfall, and the cause of the remainder is unknown. This sample holds 35,000 to 55,000 clones; 88% were observed only once. Roughly 5.5% of the sample is taken by the ten largest. The material sequenced was CD8+ T cells from peripheral blood mononuclear cells, taken after pregnancy. The source of these receptors is a female donor in good health, enrolled as a control in a pregnancy study.

In this sample, this clone turned up a few times. The chain couples TRBV28 to TRBJ1-1; possibly TRBD1 for D (6 bases). Looked up from germline, CDR1 is MDHEN and CDR2 is SYDVKM. The V gene lost 2 bases and the J gene lost 4 bases, with 8 bases spanning the gap. This CDR3 contains 13 residues. The CDR3 is CASSLAGVTEAFF. The CDR3 DNA reads as TGTGCCAGCAGTTTAGCAGGGGTCACTGAAGCTTTCTTT.

J is TRBJ2-2 and V is TRBV30; TRBD1 matches at 10 bases. Unmatched junction bases numbered 1, after V lost 6 bases and J lost 0 bases. The CDR3 loop spans 14 amino acids. The V gene's germline CDR1 is GTSNPN and CDR2 SVGIG (reference sequence). CDR3: CACGQGANTGELFF. The CDR3 region has the DNA TGTGCCTGTGGACAGGGGGCGAACACCGGGGAGCTGTTTTTT.

The gene calls are TRBV18 and TRBJ2-1; tentative D call: TRBD2 (7 bases). This CDR3 is 13 amino acids long. From germline, CDR1 is KGHSH and CDR2 LQKENI. The V gene lost 1 base and the J gene lost 9 bases, with 10 bases spanning the gap. The CDR3 here is CASSPQGGSEQFF. CDR3 in DNA: TGTGCCAGCTCACCACAGGGGGGGAGTGAGCAGTTCTTC.

This clone was observed a few times. The CDR3 region has the DNA TGTGCCAGCTCACCACGGGCAAGTGAAGCTTTCTTT. As protein: CASSPRASEAFF. The V and J genes are TRBV18 and TRBJ1-1; no reliable D call. This CDR3 has 12 residues. Germline CDR1 KGHSH, CDR2 LQKENI. V dropped 1 base and J dropped 7 bases, with 7 bases sitting between them.

This chain connects TRBV9 to TRBJ2-1, with a possible D match to TRBD1 (5 bases). V was cut by 0 bases and J by 8 bases, with 9 bases left in between. The CDR3 extends over 13 amino acids. Per germline, CDR1 SGDLS and CDR2 YYNGEE. In nucleotides, the CDR3 is TGTGCCAGCAGCGTAGGGGTGGGGCATGAGCAGTTCTTC. Its translation: CASSVGVGHEQFF.

This clone occurred once. This sequence joins TRBV5-6 and TRBJ1-5; tentatively, D is TRBD1 (6 bases). Trimming stripped 4 bases from V and 4 bases from J, with 12 bases between. CDR1 SGHDT and CDR2 YYEEEE come from the germline V gene. This CDR3 comprises 14 residues. CDR3 region: CASSKATGNQPQHF. DNA of the CDR3: TGTGCCAGCAGCAAAGCCACAGGGAATCAGCCCCAGCATTTT.

The V call is TRBV30, the J call TRBJ1-1; 10 bases agree with TRBD1. The CDR3 length is 14 residues. V lost 1 base to trimming and J lost 7 bases; unmatched junction nucleotides: 6. Germline V gene lookup returns CDR1 GTSNPN and CDR2 SVGIG (reference sequence). CDR3 DNA sequence: TGTGCCTGGAGTGACGGACAGGGGGGGGGTGAAGCTTTCTTT. It translates to CAWSDGQGGGEAFF.

The chain uses TRBV27 and TRBJ2-7; TRBD1 is a possible D gene (6 bases). The germline V gene encodes CDR1 MNHEY and CDR2 SMNVEV (reference sequence). The CDR3 consists of 13 residues. The V gene lost 0 bases and the J gene lost 5 bases, with 8 bases spanning the gap. In DNA form, the CDR3 reads TGTGCCAGCAGTTTATCGAGGGGGAACGAGCAGTACTTC. This encodes CASSLSRGNEQYF.

V is TRBV6-5 and J is TRBJ2-6, with D possibly TRBD1 on 6 matching bases. CDR1 and CDR2 (germline): MNHEY, SVGAGI. V was cut by 4 bases and J by 1 base, with 8 bases left in between. This CDR3 spans 15 amino acids. The CDR3 coding sequence is TGTGCCAGCAGTTTGACAGGATCTGGGGCCAACGTCCTGACTTTC. Amino acid sequence: CASSLTGSGANVLTF.

This rearrangement joins TRBV10-3 to TRBJ2-3, with 11 bases identical to TRBD2. CDR3 length equals 18 residues. Unmatched junction bases numbered 12, after V lost 3 bases and J lost 4 bases. Germline V gives CDR1 ENHRY, CDR2 SYGVKD. The CDR3 nucleotides read TGTGCCATCAGTGAACCCGATAGCGGGGGGGCGGGGCCAGATACGCAGTATTTT. This translates into CAISEPDSGGAGPDTQYF.

The chain combines TRBV7-9 with TRBJ2-1; D not certain. The germline gives CDR1 SEHNR, CDR2 FQNEAQ (reference sequence). CDR3 size: 15 residues. V dropped 5 bases and J dropped 6 bases, with 17 bases sitting between them. The CDR3: CASSPSETPTNEQFF. CDR3 sequence (DNA): TGTGCCAGCAGCCCCTCGGAGACCCCTACCAATGAGCAGTTCTTC.

The gene calls are TRBV5-1 and TRBJ1-1; D unresolved. The CDR3 loop spans 13 amino acids. V was shortened by 5 bases and J by 5 bases, with 13 bases between the two germline ends. Germline assignment: CDR1 SGHRS and CDR2 YFSETQ. CDR3 sequence: CASRGPEVTEAFF. CDR3 nucleotide sequence: TGCGCCAGCAGAGGGCCGGAGGTGACTGAAGCTTTCTTT.

This chain uses TRBV1 with TRBJ1-4; the D call in the table, TRBD1, was not verified against the DNA. TRBV1 corresponds to a pseudogene. This CDR3 is built from 13 residues. The CDR3 loop reads CTSSRTGNEKLFF. The CDR3 DNA reads as TGCACCAGCAGTAGGACAGGGAATGAAAAACTGTTTTTT.

This chain connects TRBV27 to TRBJ1-4; weak D call: TRBD1 (5 bases). The V gene lost 8 bases and the J gene lost 7 bases, with 11 bases spanning the gap. Germline V CDR1 and CDR2: MNHEY, SMNVEV (reference sequence). The CDR3 consists of 12 residues. The CDR3 spells CASRLGGEKLFF. The CDR3, as DNA: TGTGCCAGCCGGTTGGGGGGTGAAAAACTGTTTTTT.

CDR3 sequence reads: CASSARTSPSTDTQYF. CDR3 DNA sequence: TGCGCCAGCAGCGCTCGGACTAGCCCTAGCACAGATACGCAGTATTTT. V is TRBV4-3 and J is TRBJ2-3; 8 nucleotides agree with TRBD2. Trimming cost V 5 bases and J 0 bases; bases outside gene matches: 7. The CDR3 extends over 16 amino acids. Germline V gene sequence: CDR1 LGHNA, CDR2 YSLEER.

The gene calls are TRBV7-2 and TRBJ2-1, with TRBD1 matching over 8 bases. Trimming removed 1 base from V and 9 bases from J; junction bases left unmatched: 14. Per the germline V gene, CDR1 is SGHTA and CDR2 is FQGNSA. This CDR3 comprises 17 residues. CDR3 sequence reads: CASSLVWGTGGYSEQFF. DNA for the CDR3: TGTGCCAGCAGCTTAGTTTGGGGGACAGGTGGATATAGTGAGCAGTTCTTC.

V gene TRBV11-1 combines with J gene TRBJ2-3, with D possibly being TRBD2 (5 bases). This CDR3 contains 15 residues. Germline CDR1 and CDR2: SGHAT and FQDESV (reference sequence). V lost 5 bases and J lost 0, with 12 bases in between. As DNA, the CDR3 is TGTGCCAGCAGCCCCAATCCGGGAAGCACAGATACGCAGTATTTT. It codes for CASSPNPGSTDTQYF.

The chain has TRBV5-6 and TRBJ2-4, with a weak D call TRBD2 (6 bases). The V end was cut by 0 bases, the J end by 8 bases, with 12 bases between. The CDR3 contains 14 residues. Germline V gives CDR1 SGHDT, CDR2 YYEEEE. Here the CDR3 DNA reads TGTGCCAGCAGCTTGGGGTCCGGGGGTGACATTCAGTACTTC. Amino acid sequence: CASSLGSGGDIQYF.

This rearrangement joins TRBV7-3 to TRBJ2-2; TRBD2 matches 10 bases. The CDR3 loop spans 15 amino acids. Germline CDR1 and CDR2: SGHTA and FQGTGA. The ends lost 4 bases at V and 1 base at J; junction bases unmatched: 0. CDR3 amino acids: CASSSSGGNTGELFF. In nucleotides, the CDR3 is TGTGCCAGCAGCTCTAGCGGGGGGAACACCGGGGAGCTGTTTTTT.

The rearrangement joins TRBV18 to TRBJ2-7; TRBD1 might be the D (5 bases). The CDR3 is made up of 14 amino acids. V dropped 3 bases and J dropped 6 bases, with 15 bases sitting between them. CDR1 and CDR2 from the germline V gene are KGHSH and LQKENI. CDR3 loop: CASSPLGPPSEQYF. CDR3 coding DNA: TGTGCCAGCTCACCTCTGGGGCCTCCCTCCGAGCAGTACTTC.

This chain joins TRBV18 and TRBJ2-1; 9 bases agree with TRBD1. The germline gives CDR1 KGHSH, CDR2 LQKENI. J gave up 7 bases and V 0 bases, and 10 bases lay outside the gene matches. The CDR3 is 17 residues long. DNA of the CDR3: TGTGCCAGCTCACCACCGTCAAACAGGGGGCTACTAAATGAGCAGTTCTTC. The encoded protein is CASSPPSNRGLLNEQFF. The complete variable domain, with remaining parts taken from reference TRBV18 and TRBJ2-1, reads NAGVMQNPRHLVRRRGQEARLRCSPMKGHSHVYWYRQLPEEGLKFMVYLQKENIIDESGMPKERFSAEFPKEGPSILRIQQVVRGDSAAYFCASSPPSNRGLLNEQFFGPGTRLTVL.

The chain employs TRBV6-4 and TRBJ1-3, with unresolved D. Trimming shortened V by 3 bases and J by 2 bases, and 11 bases separated the two germline ends. The CDR3 has 15 residues. The germline V gene has CDR1 MRHNA and CDR2 SNTAGT. The CDR3 region has the DNA TGTGCCAGCAGTGATGTGAGGGAAACTGGAAACACCATATATTTT. This codes for CASSDVRETGNTIYF.

The rearrangement joins TRBV18 to TRBJ1-5, with D perhaps matching TRBD1 (6 bases). The CDR3 is made up of 15 amino acids. The V and J ends lost 3 bases and 7 bases respectively, with 16 bases between them. CDR1 is KGHSH, CDR2 LQKENI, per germline. CDR3 residues: CASSPFRDILQPQHF. The CDR3 DNA sequence: TGTGCCAGCTCACCGTTCCGGGACATATTACAGCCCCAGCATTTT. Based on the CDR3 plus reference TRBV18 and TRBJ1-5, the full variable domain is NAGVMQNPRHLVRRRGQEARLRCSPMKGHSHVYWYRQLPEEGLKFMVYLQKENIIDESGMPKERFSAEFPKEGPSILRIQQVVRGDSAAYFCASSPFRDILQPQHFGDGTRLSIL.

V gene TRBV11-3 combines with J gene TRBJ2-5; D may be TRBD1 (5 bases). The DNA end is a closer match to TRBJ2-7, so the J assignment may be wrong. The CDR3 spans 13 residues. Per the germline V gene, CDR1 is SGHNT and CDR2 is YENEEA. DNA for the CDR3: TGTGCCAGCAGCTTAGATGGGGCTAGCGAGCAGTACTTC. Translated: CASSLDGASEQYF.

This chain uses TRBV4-1 with TRBJ1-5; D possibly corresponds to TRBD1 (5 bases). The CDR3 has 14 residues. Germline V lookup: CDR1 MGHRA, CDR2 YSYEKL. Between the trimmed V and J ends, which lost 0 bases and 6 bases, there was a span of 9 bases. For the CDR3, the DNA is TGCGCCAGCAGCCAAGATACGGGGGTTCAGCCCCAGCATTTT. As protein: CASSQDTGVQPQHF.

The V gene is TRBV29-1, the J gene TRBJ2-2, with 7 bases that match TRBD1. Germline V CDR1 and CDR2: SQVTM, ANQGSEA. V was clipped by 7 bases and J by 6 bases; unmatched bases: 11. CDR3 length equals 14 residues. CDR3 region: CSASDRVDAGELFF. The CDR3 DNA reads TGCAGCGCATCTGACAGGGTTGACGCCGGGGAGCTGTTTTTT.

The rearrangement links TRBV13 to TRBJ2-1, with TRBD1 matching over 10 bases. V shed 5 bases and J 7 bases; nucleotides not matched to a gene: 8. CDR1 is PRHDT, CDR2 FYEKMQ, per germline (reference sequence). CDR3 length equals 15 residues. CDR3 sequence: CASSVGTGVGNEQFF. DNA of the CDR3: TGTGCCAGCAGCGTCGGGACAGGGGTAGGGAATGAGCAGTTCTTC. The variable domain in full, completed from reference TRBV13 and TRBJ2-1, reads AAGVIQSPRHLIKEKRETATLKCYPIPRHDTVYWYQQGPGQDPQFLISFYEKMQSDKGSIPDRFSAQQFSDYHSELNMSSLELGDSALYFCASSVGTGVGNEQFFGPGTRLTVL.

The chain recombines TRBV4-3 with TRBJ2-7, with D possibly TRBD1 on 5 matching bases. The germline V gene encodes CDR1 LGHNA and CDR2 YSLEER. With 3 bases removed from V and 4 bases from J, the gap between germline ends came to 16 bases. This CDR3 comprises 15 residues. As DNA, the CDR3 is TGCGCCAGCAGCCACCCCAAGGGGTGGTTGTACGAGCAGTACTTC. Its translation: CASSHPKGWLYEQYF.

The V and J genes are TRBV6-1 and TRBJ1-1, with D possibly being TRBD1 (6 bases). The CDR3 spans 15 residues. Germline V gene data show CDR1 as MNHNS and CDR2 as SASEGT. V lost 5 bases and J lost 0, with 13 bases in between. For the CDR3, the DNA is TGTGCCAGCAGTACTCAAGGACAGCTGAACACTGAAGCTTTCTTT. Protein product: CASSTQGQLNTEAFF.

The J gene is TRBJ2-3, the V gene TRBV5-6; 12 nucleotides match TRBD2. The germline CDR1 and CDR2 sequences are SGHDT and YYEEEE. This CDR3 region has 18 residues. With V trimmed by 4 bases and J by 4 bases, 13 bases remained unmatched. CDR3 sequence: CASSPEASGGATADTQYF. Written as DNA, the CDR3 is TGTGCCAGCAGCCCTGAGGCTAGCGGGGGGGCTACTGCAGATACGCAGTATTTT.